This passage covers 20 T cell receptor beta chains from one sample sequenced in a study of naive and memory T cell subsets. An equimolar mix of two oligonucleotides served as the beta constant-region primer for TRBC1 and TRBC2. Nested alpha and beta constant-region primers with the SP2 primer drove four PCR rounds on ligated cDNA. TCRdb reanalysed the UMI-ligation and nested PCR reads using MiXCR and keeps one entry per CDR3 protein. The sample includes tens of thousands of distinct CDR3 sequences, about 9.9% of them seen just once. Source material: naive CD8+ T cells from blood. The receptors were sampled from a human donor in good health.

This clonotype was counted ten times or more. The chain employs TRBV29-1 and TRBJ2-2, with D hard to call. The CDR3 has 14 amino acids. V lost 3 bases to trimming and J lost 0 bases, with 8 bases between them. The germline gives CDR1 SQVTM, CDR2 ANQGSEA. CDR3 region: CSVEGTSNTGELFF. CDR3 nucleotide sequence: TGCAGCGTTGAGGGCACCTCGAACACCGGGGAGCTGTTTTTT.

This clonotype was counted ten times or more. CDR3 DNA sequence: TGTGCCAGCAGCACGGGACGGATCGCAGAGCAGTACTTC. This encodes CASSTGRIAEQYF. The chain is built from TRBV13 and TRBJ2-7; D is possibly TRBD1 or TRBD2 (5 bases each). CDR1 PRHDT and CDR2 FYEKMQ come from the germline V gene (reference sequence). V was cut by 5 bases and J by 7 bases, with 15 bases left in between. The CDR3 has 13 residues.

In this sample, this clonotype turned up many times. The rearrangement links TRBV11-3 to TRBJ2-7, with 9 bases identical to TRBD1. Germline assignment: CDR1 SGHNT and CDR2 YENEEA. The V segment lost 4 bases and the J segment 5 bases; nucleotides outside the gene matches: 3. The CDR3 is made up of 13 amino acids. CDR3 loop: CASSSGQGNEQYF. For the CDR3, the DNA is TGTGCCAGCAGCTCGGGACAGGGAAACGAGCAGTACTTC.

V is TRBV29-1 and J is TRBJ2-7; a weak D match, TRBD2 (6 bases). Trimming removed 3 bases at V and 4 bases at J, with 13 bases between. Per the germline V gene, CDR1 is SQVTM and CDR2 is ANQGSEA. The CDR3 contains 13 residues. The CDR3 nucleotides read TGCAGCGTTGACGGGGGTCCCCCTTACGAGCAGTACTTC. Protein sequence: CSVDGGPPYEQYF.

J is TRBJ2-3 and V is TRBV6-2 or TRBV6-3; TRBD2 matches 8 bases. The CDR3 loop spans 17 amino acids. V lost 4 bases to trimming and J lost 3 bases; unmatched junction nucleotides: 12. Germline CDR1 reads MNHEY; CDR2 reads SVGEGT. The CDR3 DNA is TGTGCCAGCAGTTCCCGAGGAGCGGGAGCTGGAACAGATACGCAGTATTTT. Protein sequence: CASSSRGAGAGTDTQYF.

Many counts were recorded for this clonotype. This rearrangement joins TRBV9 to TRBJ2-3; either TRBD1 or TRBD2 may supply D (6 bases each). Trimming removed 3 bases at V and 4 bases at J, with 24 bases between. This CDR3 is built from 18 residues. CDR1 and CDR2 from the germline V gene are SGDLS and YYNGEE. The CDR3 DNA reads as TGTGCCAGCAGCGGGAAGGGGGGAGGCTACCAGGGGCCAGATACGCAGTATTTT. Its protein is CASSGKGGGYQGPDTQYF.

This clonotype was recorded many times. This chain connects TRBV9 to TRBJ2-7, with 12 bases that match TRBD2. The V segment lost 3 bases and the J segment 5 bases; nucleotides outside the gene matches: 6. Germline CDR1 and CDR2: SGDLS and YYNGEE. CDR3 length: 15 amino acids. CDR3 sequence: CASSDRLAGVHEQYF. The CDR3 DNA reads TGTGCCAGCAGCGACCGACTAGCGGGAGTCCACGAGCAGTACTTC.

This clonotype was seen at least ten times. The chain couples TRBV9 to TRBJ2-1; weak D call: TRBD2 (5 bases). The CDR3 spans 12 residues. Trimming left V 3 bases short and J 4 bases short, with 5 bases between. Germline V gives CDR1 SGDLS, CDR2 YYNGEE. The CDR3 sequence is CASSAGYNEQFF. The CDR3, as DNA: TGTGCCAGCAGCGCGGGGTACAATGAGCAGTTCTTC.

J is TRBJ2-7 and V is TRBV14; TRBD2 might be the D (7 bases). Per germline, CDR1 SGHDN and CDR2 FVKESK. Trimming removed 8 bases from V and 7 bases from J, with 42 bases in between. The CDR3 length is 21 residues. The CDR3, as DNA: TGTGCCAGCTCAAAGGGGGGGGAGGACCTCATCAACCGGGGATTCTTTGAGGAGCAGTACTTC. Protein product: CASSKGGEDLINRGFFEEQYF. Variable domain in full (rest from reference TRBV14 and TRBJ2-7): EAGVTQFPSHSVIEKGQTVTLRCDPISGHDNLYWYRRVMGKEIKFLLHFVKESKQDESGMPNNRFLAERTGGTYSTLKVQPAELEDSGVYFCASSKGGEDLINRGFFEEQYFGPGTRLTVT.

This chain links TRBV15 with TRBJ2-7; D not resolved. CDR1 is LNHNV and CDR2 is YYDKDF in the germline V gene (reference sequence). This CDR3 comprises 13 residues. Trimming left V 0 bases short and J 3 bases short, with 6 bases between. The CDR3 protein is CATSRDLLYEQYF. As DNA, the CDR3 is TGTGCCACCAGCAGAGATCTCCTCTACGAGCAGTACTTC.

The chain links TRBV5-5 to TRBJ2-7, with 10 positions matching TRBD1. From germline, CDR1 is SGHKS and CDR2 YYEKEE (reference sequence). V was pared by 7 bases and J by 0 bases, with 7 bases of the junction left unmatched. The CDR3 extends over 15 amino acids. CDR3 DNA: TGTGCCAGCGGGGGACAGGGGATCAACTCCTACGAGCAGTACTTC. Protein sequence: CASGGQGINSYEQYF. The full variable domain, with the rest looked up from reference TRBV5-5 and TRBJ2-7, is DAGVTQSPTHLIKTRGQQVTLRCSPISGHKSVSWYQQVLGQGPQFIFQYYEKEERGRGNFPDRFSARQFPNYSSELNVNALLLGDSALYLCASGGQGINSYEQYFGPGTRLTVT.

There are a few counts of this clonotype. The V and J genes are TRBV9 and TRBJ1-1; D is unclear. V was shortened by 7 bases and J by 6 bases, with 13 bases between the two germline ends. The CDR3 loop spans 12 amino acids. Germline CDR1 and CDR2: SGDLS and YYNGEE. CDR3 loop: CASGGVTAEAFF. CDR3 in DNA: TGTGCCAGCGGAGGTGTTACCGCTGAAGCTTTCTTT.

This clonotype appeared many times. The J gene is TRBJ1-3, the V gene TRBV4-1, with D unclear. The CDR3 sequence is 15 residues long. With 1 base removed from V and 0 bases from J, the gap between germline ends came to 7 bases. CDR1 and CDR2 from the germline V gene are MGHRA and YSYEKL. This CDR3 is CASSQGPGSGNTIYF. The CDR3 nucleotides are TGCGCCAGCAGCCAAGGGCCAGGCTCTGGAAACACCATATATTTT.

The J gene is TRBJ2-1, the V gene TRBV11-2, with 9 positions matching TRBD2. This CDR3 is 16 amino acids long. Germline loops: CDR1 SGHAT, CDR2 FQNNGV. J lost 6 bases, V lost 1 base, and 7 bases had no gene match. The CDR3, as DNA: TGTGCCAGCAGCTTAGTAGGAGGCGGGAGGGCCAATGAGCAGTTCTTC. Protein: CASSLVGGGRANEQFF.

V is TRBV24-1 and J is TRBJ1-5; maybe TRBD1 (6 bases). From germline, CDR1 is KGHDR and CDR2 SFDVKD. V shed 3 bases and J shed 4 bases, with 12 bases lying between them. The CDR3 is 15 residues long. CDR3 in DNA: TGTGCCACCAGTGATGGACAGTATCGGAATCAGCCCCAGCATTTT. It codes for CATSDGQYRNQPQHF.

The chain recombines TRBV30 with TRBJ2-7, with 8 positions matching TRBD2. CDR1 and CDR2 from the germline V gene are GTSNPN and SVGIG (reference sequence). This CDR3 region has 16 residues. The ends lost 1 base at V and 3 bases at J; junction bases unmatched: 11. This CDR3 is CAWSAAGKRGNYEQYF. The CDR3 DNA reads TGTGCCTGGAGTGCCGCCGGCAAGCGGGGGAACTACGAGCAGTACTTC.

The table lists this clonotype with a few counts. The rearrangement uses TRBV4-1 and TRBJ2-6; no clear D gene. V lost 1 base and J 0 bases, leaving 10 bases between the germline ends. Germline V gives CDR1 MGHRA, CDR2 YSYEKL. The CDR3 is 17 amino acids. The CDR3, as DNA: TGCGCCAGCAGCCAAGGGGTCGCCCCCTCTGGGGCCAACGTCCTGACTTTC. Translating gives CASSQGVAPSGANVLTF.

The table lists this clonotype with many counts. CDR3 sequence: CASSPFDSYEQYF. The CDR3 DNA reads as TGCGCCAGCAGCCCCTTTGACTCCTACGAGCAGTACTTC. The rearrangement uses TRBV4-1 and TRBJ2-7; D remains unclear. Trimming pared 4 bases from V and 0 bases from J, leaving 7 bases between. From germline, CDR1 is MGHRA and CDR2 YSYEKL. The CDR3 runs 13 residues.

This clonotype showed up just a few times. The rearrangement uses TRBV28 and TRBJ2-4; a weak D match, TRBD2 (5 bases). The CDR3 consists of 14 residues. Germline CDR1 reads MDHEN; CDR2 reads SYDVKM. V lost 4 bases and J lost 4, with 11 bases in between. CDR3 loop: CASSSDSAKNIQYF. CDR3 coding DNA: TGTGCCAGCAGTTCCGATAGCGCTAAAAACATTCAGTACTTC.

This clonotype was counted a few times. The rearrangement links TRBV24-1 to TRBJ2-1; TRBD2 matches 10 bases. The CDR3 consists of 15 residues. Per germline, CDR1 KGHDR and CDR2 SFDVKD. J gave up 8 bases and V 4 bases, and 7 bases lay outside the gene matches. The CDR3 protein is CATSERTSGTDEQFF. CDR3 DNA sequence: TGTGCCACCAGTGAAAGAACTAGCGGGACCGATGAGCAGTTCTTC.